These 26 T cell receptor beta chains share one sample of origin, sequenced in a study of blood T cell repertoires in COVID-19. Data came from immunoSEQ multiplex PCR; TCRdb stores just in-frame clones and leaves some out. This table has roughly 380,000 clones, about 91% appearing once. Input material: peripheral blood. The receptor set was obtained from a woman aged 40-49 years with COVID-19, enrolled during active disease.

The chain is built from TRBV2 and TRBJ1-5; D not resolved. V lost 4 bases to trimming and J lost 5 bases, with 9 bases between them. Germline V gene sequence: CDR1 SNHLY, CDR2 FYNNEI. The CDR3 is 13 amino acids. CDR3 nucleotides: TGTGCCAGCAGTGGCGTCGCGCATCAGCCCCAGCATTTT. This gives the protein CASSGVAHQPQHF.

The V call is TRBV9, the J call TRBJ1-1; TRBD1 is a possible D gene (6 bases). The CDR3 sequence is 15 residues long. The V gene's germline CDR1 is SGDLS and CDR2 YYNGEE. Between the trimmed V and J ends, which lost 0 bases and 0 bases, there was a span of 9 bases. The CDR3 sequence is CASSVDQGMNTEAFF. In nucleotides, the CDR3 is TGTGCCAGCAGCGTAGATCAGGGGATGAACACTGAAGCTTTCTTT. Using reference TRBV9 and TRBJ1-1 for the parts outside the CDR3, the full variable domain is DSGVTQTPKHLITATGQRVTLRCSPRSGDLSVYWYQQSLDQGLQFLIQYYNGEERAKGNILERFSAQQFPDLHSELNLSSLELGDSALYFCASSVDQGMNTEAFFGQGTRLTVV.

This clone was detected a few times. The CDR3 loop reads CASSERGGQPQHF. The CDR3 region has the DNA TGTGCCAGCAGTGAACGGGGTGGTCAGCCCCAGCATTTT. The chain has TRBV2 and TRBJ1-5; D call uncertain. CDR1 is SNHLY, CDR2 FYNNEI, per germline. V was shortened by 2 bases and J by 6 bases, with 8 bases between the two germline ends. This CDR3 spans 13 amino acids.

The CDR3 sequence is CASSVLRGRANEKLFF. The CDR3 bases are TGCGCCAGCAGCGTTCTCAGGGGGCGCGCTAATGAAAAACTGTTTTTT. The V gene is TRBV5-1, the J gene TRBJ1-4, with 8 bases matching TRBD1. The V and J ends lost 4 bases and 3 bases, in that order; junction bases with no gene match: 8. The CDR3 is made up of 16 amino acids. Germline V gene sequence: CDR1 SGHRS, CDR2 YFSETQ.

The chain combines TRBV6-5 with TRBJ2-7; possible D gene TRBD1, 5 bases. This CDR3 has 13 residues. The germline V and J ends were trimmed by 5 bases and 3 bases, with 11 bases remaining between them. Per the germline V gene, CDR1 is MNHEY and CDR2 is SVGAGI. CDR3 amino acids: CASSIGRVYEQYF. CDR3 sequence (DNA): TGTGCCAGCAGTATAGGCAGGGTCTACGAGCAGTACTTC.

V usage is TRBV19 and J usage is TRBJ1-1, with 9 bases matching TRBD1. Germline V gives CDR1 LNHDA, CDR2 SQIVND (reference sequence). V lost 3 bases, J lost 2 bases, and 4 bases stayed unmatched. The CDR3 runs to 15 residues. The CDR3 protein is CASSIGTGRNTEAFF. DNA for the CDR3: TGTGCCAGTAGTATCGGGACAGGGCGTAACACTGAAGCTTTCTTT. The full variable domain, completed using reference TRBV19 and TRBJ1-1, is DGGITQSPKYLFRKEGQNVTLSCEQNLNHDAMYWYRQDPGQGLRLIYYSQIVNDFQKGDIAEGYSVSREKKESFPLTVTSAQKNPTAFYLCASSIGTGRNTEAFFGQGTRLTVV.

This rearrangement joins TRBV24-1 to TRBJ1-6; 7 bases line up with TRBD1. The CDR3 consists of 15 residues. The J segment lost 10 bases and the V segment lost 4 bases, leaving 9 bases of the junction unmatched. From germline, CDR1 is KGHDR and CDR2 SFDVKD. The CDR3 coding sequence is TGTGCCACCAGTGACGGAGGGACAGAGGGATCACCCCTCCACTTT. Encoded protein: CATSDGGTEGSPLHF.

The sample holds a few counts of this clone. This chain uses TRBV5-1 with TRBJ1-6; D unresolved. Per the germline V gene, CDR1 is SGHRS and CDR2 is YFSETQ. Trimming stripped 4 bases from V and 0 bases from J, with 11 bases between. This CDR3 has 16 amino acids. CDR3 sequence reads: CASSIEDFSYNSPLHF. In DNA, the CDR3 is TGCGCCAGCAGCATCGAAGACTTCTCCTATAATTCACCCCTCCACTTT.

The chain uses TRBV9 and TRBJ1-3, with TRBD1 matching 7 bases. The CDR3 runs to 16 residues. Trimming at V came to 3 bases and at J to 0 bases, leaving 6 bases not matched to a gene. Germline CDR1 is SGDLS and CDR2 is YYNGEE. DNA of the CDR3: TGTGCCAGCAGCGCGGGACAGCCGTTCTCTGGAAACACCATATATTTT. Amino acids: CASSAGQPFSGNTIYF. Based on the CDR3 plus reference TRBV9 and TRBJ1-3, the full variable domain is DSGVTQTPKHLITATGQRVTLRCSPRSGDLSVYWYQQSLDQGLQFLIQYYNGEERAKGNILERFSAQQFPDLHSELNLSSLELGDSALYFCASSAGQPFSGNTIYFGEGSWLTVV.

V usage is TRBV6-5 and J usage is TRBJ1-5, with D possibly being TRBD1 (5 bases). V was cut by 5 bases and J by 2 bases, with 13 bases left in between. This CDR3 is 15 amino acids long. Germline CDR1 reads MNHEY; CDR2 reads SVGAGI. CDR3: CASSPNGGGNQPQHF. The CDR3 DNA follows: TGTGCCAGCAGTCCCAACGGGGGGGGCAATCAGCCCCAGCATTTT.

The rearrangement uses TRBV20-1 and TRBJ1-2; D is unclear. The CDR3 length is 10 residues. CDR1 DFQATT and CDR2 SNEGSKA come from the germline V gene (reference sequence). V was pared by 5 bases and J by 4 bases, with 5 bases between. This CDR3 reads CSAYSYGYTF. Written as DNA, the CDR3 is TGCAGTGCTTATTCCTATGGCTACACCTTC.

V gene TRBV18 combines with J gene TRBJ2-2; possible D gene TRBD2, 5 bases. Germline lookup yields CDR1 KGHSH and CDR2 LQKENI. V shed 4 bases and J shed 3 bases, with 9 bases lying between them. CDR3 length equals 14 residues. CDR3 sequence: CASSRGADTGELFF. Written as DNA, the CDR3 is TGTGCCAGCTCACGAGGAGCGGACACCGGGGAGCTGTTTTTT.

The chain carries TRBV6-2 or TRBV6-3 and TRBJ2-1; TRBD2 matches 10 bases. In germline, CDR1 is MNHEY, CDR2 SVGEGT. With 6 bases clipped from V and 0 bases from J, the junction kept 8 bases outside the gene matches. The CDR3 sequence is 17 residues long. The DNA of the CDR3 is TGTGCCAGCAGCTATAGCGGGAGGACCAGCTCCTACAATGAGCAGTTCTTC. It is translated as CASSYSGRTSSYNEQFF.

This clone was picked up one time. The J gene is TRBJ2-1, the V gene TRBV5-1; 10 nucleotides align to TRBD2. The CDR3 totals 15 residues. J gave up 4 bases and V 1 base, and 2 bases lay outside the gene matches. Germline V lookup: CDR1 SGHRS, CDR2 YFSETQ. The CDR3 DNA reads TGCGCCAGCAGCTTGACTAGCGGGGAGTACAATGAGCAGTTCTTC. It is translated as CASSLTSGEYNEQFF. Complete variable domain (other parts from reference TRBV5-1 and TRBJ2-1): KAGVTQTPRYLIKTRGQQVTLSCSPISGHRSVSWYQQTPGQGLQFLFEYFSETQRNKGNFPGRFSGRQFSNSRSEMNVSTLELGDSALYLCASSLTSGEYNEQFFGPGTRLTVL.

Concerning this clone: The sample carries other DNA sequences with the same CDR3. The gene calls are TRBV12-3 or TRBV12-4 and TRBJ1-2; D is unclear. V was shortened by 2 bases and J by 7 bases, with 5 bases between the two germline ends. The CDR3 covers 11 residues. CDR3 protein: CASSLRGGYTF. CDR3 nucleotide sequence: TGTGCCAGCAGTTTACGGGGTGGCTACACCTTC.

V and J are TRBV10-3 and TRBJ1-5, with D perhaps TRBD1 (6 bases). CDR1 and CDR2 from the germline V gene are ENHRY and SYGVKD. V was clipped by 6 bases and J by 0 bases, with 9 bases between them. The CDR3 extends over 14 amino acids. The DNA for the CDR3 is TGTGCCATCAGGGACAGAGATAGCAATCAGCCCCAGCATTTT. This translates into CAIRDRDSNQPQHF.

V and J are TRBV19 and TRBJ1-1; 7 bases align to TRBD1. Germline assignment: CDR1 LNHDA and CDR2 SQIVND (reference sequence). The junction had 12 bases not matched to a gene; V was cut back by 4 bases and J by 7 bases. This CDR3 has 15 residues. CDR3 nucleotides: TGTGCCAGTAGTACCCCAGGGGGGCGCCCTCATGAAGCTTTCTTT. It encodes CASSTPGGRPHEAFF.

The rearrangement uses TRBV19 and TRBJ2-2; D perhaps matches TRBD1 (6 bases). Germline lookup yields CDR1 LNHDA and CDR2 SQIVND (reference sequence). The CDR3 spans 16 residues. V lost 9 bases to trimming and J lost 1 base, with 18 bases between them. The CDR3 DNA is TGTGCCAGCGTACAACAGGGCCTCTTGAACACCGGGGAGCTGTTTTTT. It yields the protein CASVQQGLLNTGELFF.

This clone was detected a few times. This rearrangement joins TRBV4-3 to TRBJ1-2, with 9 positions matching TRBD1. There are 15 residues in the CDR3. The V gene end was trimmed by 0 bases and the J gene end by 8 bases; junction bases not matched to a gene: 7. The germline gives CDR1 LGHNA, CDR2 YSLEER. CDR3 nucleotides: TGCGCCAGCAGCCAAGATCTGTGGACAGGGGTCGGCTACACCTTC. Translating it yields CASSQDLWTGVGYTF.

J is TRBJ1-3 and V is TRBV5-1; TRBD1 is a possible D gene (5 bases). This CDR3 is built from 14 residues. The V gene lost 5 bases and the J gene lost 6 bases, with 15 bases spanning the gap. Germline CDR1 SGHRS, CDR2 YFSETQ. CDR3 protein: CASRLQGNENTIYF. CDR3 nucleotide sequence: TGCGCCAGCAGACTCCAGGGAAACGAAAACACCATATATTTT.

The chain employs TRBV23-1 and TRBJ2-5; D is uncertain. TRBV23-1 is assigned to the ORF class and has an uncertain function. The CDR3 runs to 15 residues. V dropped 6 bases and J dropped 2 bases, with 16 bases sitting between them. The DNA for the CDR3 is TGCGCCAGCAGCCCTAGGAAGAGAGAACAAGAGACCCAGTACTTC. It is translated as CASSPRKREQETQYF.

The V gene is TRBV12-3 or TRBV12-4, the J gene TRBJ1-1, with unresolved D. This CDR3 is 13 amino acids long. The V gene lost 4 bases and the J gene lost 1 base, with 7 bases spanning the gap. CDR3 amino acids: CASSYGGNTEAFF. The CDR3 coding sequence is TGTGCCAGCAGTTATGGAGGGAACACTGAAGCTTTCTTT.

The J gene is TRBJ2-3, the V gene TRBV7-9, with TRBD2 matching over 7 bases. V lost 7 bases and J lost 10; bases outside the gene matches: 17. This CDR3 has 15 residues. CDR1 SEHNR and CDR2 FQNEAQ come from the germline V gene (reference sequence). The CDR3 loop is CASNPRTSYSMAQYF. CDR3 DNA sequence: TGTGCCAGCAACCCACGGACTAGTTATTCCATGGCGCAGTATTTT.

The chain joins TRBV7-6 to TRBJ1-1; D not certain. The CDR3 is made up of 13 amino acids. CDR1 is SGHVS, CDR2 FNYEAQ, per germline. V was trimmed by 8 bases and J by 0 bases, leaving 10 bases between them. The CDR3 bases are TGTGCCAGCCAAAAAGACATGAACACTGAAGCTTTCTTT. Protein product: CASQKDMNTEAFF.

The count of this clone is one. The chain joins TRBV2 to TRBJ2-1; D is uncertain. This CDR3 contains 11 residues. The V end was cut by 5 bases, the J end by 6 bases, with 5 bases between. The V gene's germline CDR1 is SNHLY and CDR2 FYNNEI. The CDR3 protein is CASSQSNEQFF. Written as DNA, the CDR3 is TGTGCCAGCAGTCAGTCCAATGAGCAGTTCTTC.

This sequence joins TRBV29-1 and TRBJ2-5; the match to TRBD2 covers 9 bases. The CDR3 sequence is 13 residues long. Looked up from germline, CDR1 is SQVTM and CDR2 is ANQGSEA. J was trimmed by 5 bases and V by 7 bases; bases with no gene match: 8. The CDR3 sequence is CSGAGGAGETQYF. In DNA form, the CDR3 reads TGCAGCGGCGCGGGGGGGGCTGGGGAGACCCAGTACTTC.